The present TCR beta chain was sequenced within a study of blood T cell repertoires in COVID-19. For the study at large: COVID-19 samples from acute and convalescent phases originated in the United States, Italy and Spain. T cells, B-cell-depleted T cells, or PBMCs provided the cDNA or gDNA that served as material.

V was clipped by 0 bases and J by 3 bases; unmatched bases: 7. Looked up from germline, CDR1 is LGHNT and CDR2 is FRNRAP. CDR3 length: 17 residues. The data were produced by immunoSEQ multiplex PCR, yet TCRdb's version contains in-frame clones alone and is incomplete. The sample records some 21,000 clones, roughly 84% being singletons. This chain uses TRBV12-5 with TRBJ1-5; 8 bases agree with TRBD1. Sequencing was done on a sample of peripheral blood. The sequence was obtained from a man aged 40-49 years with acute or convalescent COVID-19. CDR3 DNA sequence: TGTGCTAGTGGTTTGGTACAGGGGGGACTCCCCAATCAGCCCCAGCATTTT. Residues: CASGLVQGGLPNQPQHF. The variable domain in full, completed from reference TRBV12-5 and TRBJ1-5, reads DARVTQTPRHKVTEMGQEVTMRCQPILGHNTVFWYRQTMMQGLELLAYFRNRAPLDDSGMPKDRFSAEMPDATLATLKIQPSEPRDSAVYFCASGLVQGGLPNQPQHFGDGTRLSIL.